The 11 T cell receptor beta chains below were found in one sample sequenced in a study of T cell responses to AZD1222 COVID-19 vaccine (dated by TCRdb to the early 2020s). The library was prepared using the immunoSEQ multiplex PCR assay. TCRdb's version of the immuneACCESS table is confined to in-frame rearrangements and falls short of the full clone set. An unresolved V gene accounts for under half of the shortfall where checked; the remainder is of unknown origin. Counted in this sample were some 140,000 clones; 90% of them appeared once. Approximately 17% of the sample goes to the ten largest clones. In light of the paper, this sample's time point label describes: baseline before first vaccination. The material was peripheral blood, obtained on day 0 of AZD1222 vaccination. The receptors originated from an adult in good health.

The rearrangement joins TRBV11-1 to TRBJ2-5; TRBD2 might be the D (5 bases). With 3 bases removed from V and 5 bases from J, the gap between germline ends came to 13 bases. This CDR3 has 14 residues. Germline CDR1 and CDR2: SGHAT and FQDESV (reference sequence). This chain's CDR3 is CASSFLVTGETQYF. DNA for the CDR3: TGTGCCAGCAGCTTCCTGGTTACGGGGGAGACCCAGTACTTC.

V gene TRBV7-8 combines with J gene TRBJ2-5, with TRBD2 matching over 8 bases. Germline assignment: CDR1 SGHVS and CDR2 FQNEAQ. Losses at the gene ends were 3 bases for V and 4 bases for J; bases not matched to a gene: 7. The CDR3 has 15 amino acids. The CDR3 DNA follows: TGTGCCAGCAGCTTCCAGGGGACTAGGAGAGAGACCCAGTACTTC. Protein product: CASSFQGTRRETQYF. Full variable domain (remainder filled in from reference TRBV7-8 and TRBJ2-5): GAGVSQSPRYKVAKRGQDVALRCDPISGHVSLFWYQQALGQGPEFLTYFQNEAQLDKSGLPSDRFFAERPEGSVSTLKIQRTQQEDSAVYLCASSFQGTRRETQYFGPGTRLLVL.

Worth noting for this clone: At one end the junction does not follow the germline gene, possibly because of a read error. The gene calls are TRBV7-3 and TRBJ2-1; 7 bases line up with TRBD2. Germline V gives CDR1 SGHTA, CDR2 FQGTGA. This CDR3 comprises 16 residues. The CDR3: CASRLTAGLSYNEQFF. The CDR3 DNA is TGTGCCAGCAGATTAACAGCGGGACTCTCCTACAATGAGCAGTTCTTC.

The gene calls are TRBV11-2 and TRBJ2-3, with D maybe TRBD2 (5 bases). The CDR3 runs 11 residues. Trimming took off 8 bases at V and 3 bases at J, with 6 bases between the two ends. Germline assignment: CDR1 SGHAT and CDR2 FQNNGV. CDR3: CASGRTDTQYF. CDR3 DNA: TGTGCCAGCGGGAGAACAGATACGCAGTATTTT.

The chain links TRBV5-4 to TRBJ2-5; tentative D call: TRBD1 (5 bases). Trimming removed 0 bases from V and 5 bases from J, with 8 bases in between. The germline gives CDR1 SGHNT, CDR2 YYREEE (reference sequence). CDR3 length: 13 residues. The DNA of the CDR3 is TGTGCCAGCAGCTTGGACAGGTCTGAGACCCAGTACTTC. Its protein product is CASSLDRSETQYF.

The V call is TRBV25-1, the J call TRBJ2-1; no clear D. The CDR3 is 11 amino acids. V was pared by 5 bases and J by 8 bases, with 7 bases between. Germline-derived CDR1 and CDR2 are MGHDK and SYGVNS. CDR3 sequence: CASSLNHEQFF. DNA of the CDR3: TGTGCCAGCAGTCTTAATCATGAGCAGTTCTTC.

The chain has TRBV19 and TRBJ2-3, with no clear D. This CDR3 has 13 residues. Trimming took 7 bases from V and 0 from J, leaving 8 bases between them. The germline V gene encodes CDR1 LNHDA and CDR2 SQIVND (reference sequence). The CDR3 DNA reads TGTGCCAGTAAGGTACAGAGCACAGATACGCAGTATTTT. This sequence encodes CASKVQSTDTQYF.

This clone has only a few counts. V is TRBV5-1 and J is TRBJ2-7; 8 bases map to TRBD2. The CDR3 is 15 residues long. The V segment lost 0 bases and the J segment 5 bases; nucleotides outside the gene matches: 7. Germline CDR1 and CDR2: SGHRS and YFSETQ. CDR3 in DNA: TGCGCCAGCAGCTTGGTTTTAAGCGGGAGCCACGAGCAGTACTTC. It encodes CASSLVLSGSHEQYF.

The genes are TRBV28 and TRBJ1-3, with no clear D. The V and J ends lost 6 bases and 0 bases respectively, with 15 bases between them. Germline CDR1 reads MDHEN; CDR2 reads SYDVKM. The CDR3 runs to 16 residues. DNA for the CDR3: TGTGCCAGCAGGCTTAGAGAACGGAGCTCTGGAAACACCATATATTTT. As protein: CASRLRERSSGNTIYF.

V gene TRBV19 combines with J gene TRBJ1-6; 8 nucleotides agree with TRBD1. The CDR3 has 19 amino acids. J gave up 1 base and V 3 bases, and 11 bases lay outside the gene matches. The germline V gene has CDR1 LNHDA and CDR2 SQIVND (reference sequence). CDR3 region: CASSMFDRGRGSYNSPLHF. The DNA for the CDR3 is TGTGCCAGTAGTATGTTCGACAGGGGCCGGGGTTCCTATAATTCACCCCTCCACTTT. Full variable domain (outside the CDR3, taken from reference TRBV19 and TRBJ1-6): DGGITQSPKYLFRKEGQNVTLSCEQNLNHDAMYWYRQDPGQGLRLIYYSQIVNDFQKGDIAEGYSVSREKKESFPLTVTSAQKNPTAFYLCASSMFDRGRGSYNSPLHFGNGTRLTVT.

The rearrangement links TRBV9 to TRBJ1-1, with TRBD1 matching over 8 bases. Unmatched junction bases numbered 2, after V lost 0 bases and J lost 1 base. This CDR3 region has 15 residues. Germline V gives CDR1 SGDLS, CDR2 YYNGEE. The CDR3 here is CASSVVQGGNTEAFF. Here the CDR3 DNA reads TGTGCCAGCAGCGTAGTACAGGGGGGGAACACTGAAGCTTTCTTT.